The next 20 T cell receptor beta chains were all read from a single sample in a study of blood T cell repertoires in COVID-19 (dated by TCRdb to the early 2020s). Libraries came from the immunoSEQ multiplex PCR assay. TCRdb took over this immuneACCESS table, retaining in-frame rearrangements with V and J assigned. Such tables are incomplete; in checked studies, under half of the missing clones stem from an unresolved V gene, and the remainder is unexplained. The sample yields about 210,000 clones; 81% were counted once. The ten top clones hold about 8.9% of the sample. The sample taken for sequencing was PBMCs or T cells enriched from blood (not recorded which). Receptors originate from a woman between 45 and 65 years old with acute COVID-19.

The V call is TRBV3-1 (or the pseudogene TRBV3-2), the J call TRBJ1-3; 10 bases map to TRBD1. The CDR3 spans 15 residues. The V gene end was trimmed by 5 bases and the J gene end by 4 bases; junction bases not matched to a gene: 5. Looked up from germline, CDR1 is LGHDT and CDR2 is YNNKEL (reference sequence). The CDR3 nucleotides read TGTGCCAGCAGCGGAGACAGGGGGCTCGGAAACACCATATATTTT. Translating gives CASSGDRGLGNTIYF.

The gene calls are TRBV19 and TRBJ1-5; D is possibly TRBD1 (5 bases). This CDR3 spans 15 amino acids. V lost 7 bases, J lost 6 bases, and 19 bases lay in between. CDR1 LNHDA and CDR2 SQIVND come from the germline V gene (reference sequence). CDR3 nucleotides: TGTGCCAGTACCTATGACGGGGGGTTTCGTCAGCCCCAGCATTTT. Translating gives CASTYDGGFRQPQHF.

This sequence joins TRBV4-1 and TRBJ2-3; 15 bases align to TRBD2. Losses at the gene ends were 10 bases for V and 4 bases for J; bases not matched to a gene: 9. In germline, CDR1 is MGHRA, CDR2 YSYEKL. The CDR3 is made up of 16 amino acids. CDR3: CATGLAGGSIADTQYF. Written as DNA, the CDR3 is TGCGCCACCGGACTAGCGGGGGGGAGTATCGCAGATACGCAGTATTTT.

J is TRBJ1-5 and V is TRBV7-2; D is perhaps TRBD1 (5 bases). The CDR3 is 17 residues long. The germline CDR1 and CDR2 sequences are SGHTA and FQGNSA. The ends were cut back, 2 bases at V and 2 bases at J, with 16 bases in the middle. The CDR3 is CASSLSMGTLGNQPQHF. The CDR3 DNA sequence: TGTGCCAGCAGCTTAAGTATGGGGACTTTGGGCAATCAGCCCCAGCATTTT.

For this clone: Relative to the germline gene, one junction end is altered; a read error may explain this. V gene TRBV10-3 combines with J gene TRBJ1-4; D is unclear. Germline V lookup: CDR1 ENHRY, CDR2 SYGVKD. CDR3 length equals 13 residues. The CDR3 loop reads CATSRGTNEKLFF. As DNA, the CDR3 is TGTGCCACCAGTCGGGGAACTAATGAAAAACTGTTTTTT.

This clone was seen more than once but under ten times. This chain joins TRBV12-2 and TRBJ2-3; the table calls TRBD1, which could not be checked here. TRBV12-2 is flagged as a pseudogene. The CDR3 length is 20 residues. The CDR3 reads CASRLNKEGPQGWATDTQYF. The CDR3 DNA reads as TGTGCAAGTCGCTTAAACAAAGAGGGTCCACAGGGGTGGGCCACAGATACGCAGTATTTT.

The genes are TRBV28 and TRBJ2-2; the match to TRBD1 covers 9 bases. The CDR3 loop spans 14 amino acids. CDR1 is MDHEN, CDR2 SYDVKM, per germline. J gave up 7 bases and V 3 bases, and 3 bases lay outside the gene matches. The DNA of the CDR3 is TGTGCCAGCAGTTTCCAGGGACAGGGCGGGGAGCTGTTTTTT. Amino acid sequence: CASSFQGQGGELFF.

The CDR3 DNA reads as TGTGCCAGCAGCGTAGATGGGGAGGAGACCCAGTACTTC. Translation: CASSVDGEETQYF. The chain carries TRBV9 and TRBJ2-5; the D gene is possibly TRBD2 (5 bases). There are 13 residues in the CDR3. V was pared by 0 bases and J by 5 bases, with 8 bases between. CDR1 and CDR2 (germline): SGDLS, YYNGEE.

The chain is built from TRBV10-3 and TRBJ1-5, with a weak D call TRBD1 (5 bases). This CDR3 has 15 residues. The V gene lost 2 bases and the J gene lost 2 bases, with 10 bases spanning the gap. Germline V gene lookup returns CDR1 ENHRY and CDR2 SYGVKD. The CDR3 here is CAISEPGLGNQPQHF. The CDR3 nucleotides read TGTGCCATCAGTGAGCCGGGACTGGGCAATCAGCCCCAGCATTTT.

The rearrangement joins TRBV5-1 to TRBJ1-3; 7 positions agree with TRBD1. V lost 4 bases to trimming and J lost 4 bases; unmatched junction nucleotides: 20. Germline-derived CDR1 and CDR2 are SGHRS and YFSETQ. There are 19 residues in the CDR3. The chain's CDR3 is CASSDWDRFVQGYGNTIYF. The CDR3 DNA reads TGCGCCAGCAGCGATTGGGATCGGTTCGTACAGGGGTACGGAAACACCATATATTTT. Together with reference TRBV5-1 and TRBJ1-3, the CDR3 gives the full variable domain: KAGVTQTPRYLIKTRGQQVTLSCSPISGHRSVSWYQQTPGQGLQFLFEYFSETQRNKGNFPGRFSGRQFSNSRSEMNVSTLELGDSALYLCASSDWDRFVQGYGNTIYFGEGSWLTVV.

The V and J genes are TRBV7-2 and TRBJ1-2; perhaps TRBD1 as D (6 bases). The CDR3 is 12 amino acids. Trimming pared 4 bases from V and 8 bases from J, leaving 11 bases between. Germline lookup yields CDR1 SGHTA and CDR2 FQGNSA. The CDR3 DNA follows: TGTGCCAGCAGCTCTAGTGGGGGCGGCTACACCTTC. Its translation is CASSSSGGGYTF.

This sequence joins TRBV9 and TRBJ1-3; the match to TRBD1 covers 7 bases. The junction had 11 bases not matched to a gene; V was cut back by 3 bases and J by 2 bases. The germline CDR1 and CDR2 sequences are SGDLS and YYNGEE. CDR3 length: 17 residues. The CDR3 protein is CASSESIPGTAGNTIYF. The DNA for the CDR3 is TGTGCCAGCAGCGAGTCCATTCCCGGGACAGCTGGAAACACCATATATTTT.

The V call is TRBV5-1, the J call TRBJ2-7, with 7 positions matching TRBD1. V lost 4 bases to trimming and J lost 3 bases; unmatched junction nucleotides: 4. CDR3 length equals 13 residues. Germline V gene sequence: CDR1 SGHRS, CDR2 YFSETQ. The CDR3 bases are TGCGCCAGCAGCACCGGGACAGTCTACGAGCAGTACTTC. Amino acid sequence: CASSTGTVYEQYF.

This chain links TRBV19 with TRBJ2-3; no clear D gene. Trimming pared 1 base from V and 0 bases from J, leaving 8 bases between. The CDR3 contains 15 residues. The germline gives CDR1 LNHDA, CDR2 SQIVND (reference sequence). The CDR3 region is CASSIGAGSTDTQYF. CDR3 nucleotides: TGTGCCAGTAGTATAGGGGCCGGTAGCACAGATACGCAGTATTTT.

This chain uses TRBV19 with TRBJ2-1, with 8 bases lining up with TRBD2. The CDR3 is made up of 16 amino acids. V was clipped by 4 bases and J by 5 bases; unmatched bases: 10. The V gene's germline CDR1 is LNHDA and CDR2 SQIVND (reference sequence). The CDR3 DNA reads TGTGCCAGTAGTAGGGCCTACAGCGGGGGTAACAATGAGCAGTTCTTC. Its protein is CASSRAYSGGNNEQFF. Based on the CDR3 plus reference TRBV19 and TRBJ2-1, the full variable domain is DGGITQSPKYLFRKEGQNVTLSCEQNLNHDAMYWYRQDPGQGLRLIYYSQIVNDFQKGDIAEGYSVSREKKESFPLTVTSAQKNPTAFYLCASSRAYSGGNNEQFFGPGTRLTVL.

This clone was observed a few times. The rearrangement joins TRBV28 to TRBJ1-2, with unresolved D. The CDR3 covers 15 residues. CDR1 and CDR2 from the germline V gene are MDHEN and SYDVKM. The V and J ends lost 5 bases and 4 bases respectively, with 17 bases between them. Here the CDR3 DNA reads TGTGCCAGCAGTCCCCCCCAGGATTACATCTATGGCTACACCTTC. This translates into CASSPPQDYIYGYTF.

The chain recombines TRBV2 with TRBJ2-3, with D tentatively TRBD1 (6 bases). The CDR3 spans 14 residues. V lost 1 base, J lost 2 bases, and 7 bases lay in between. Germline assignment: CDR1 SNHLY and CDR2 FYNNEI. CDR3 coding DNA: TGTGCCAGCAGTGAAGGGACAGACACAGATACGCAGTATTTT. It translates to CASSEGTDTDTQYF.

V usage is TRBV11-3 and J usage is TRBJ2-7; a weak D match, TRBD1 (6 bases). V shed 5 bases and J shed 0 bases, with 11 bases lying between them. Germline CDR1 is SGHNT and CDR2 is YENEEA. CDR3 size: 14 residues. CDR3 sequence reads: CASSEDRSSYEQYF. As DNA, the CDR3 is TGTGCCAGCAGCGAGGACAGAAGCTCCTACGAGCAGTACTTC.

CDR3: CASSFGRGGHEQFF. In DNA form, the CDR3 reads TGTGCCAGCAGTTTCGGCAGGGGTGGGCATGAGCAGTTCTTC. The chain joins TRBV6-6 to TRBJ2-1; weak D call: TRBD1 (6 bases). Per the germline V gene, CDR1 is MNHNY and CDR2 is SVGAGI (reference sequence). This CDR3 has 14 residues. V lost 4 bases to trimming and J lost 8 bases, with 15 bases between them.

This clone was counted only a few times. This sequence joins TRBV28 and TRBJ1-5; no firm D call. Looked up from germline, CDR1 is MDHEN and CDR2 is SYDVKM. The CDR3 extends over 14 amino acids. V was shortened by 2 bases and J by 6 bases, with 11 bases between the two germline ends. In DNA, the CDR3 is TGTGCCAGCAGTTTAACGTCGCGGGGTCAGCCCCAGCATTTT. As protein: CASSLTSRGQPQHF.